The sequence of this T cell receptor (beta chain) was determined in a study of graft-versus-host responses after intestinal transplantation. Whole-study context: Anti-thymocyte globulin induction, then tacrolimus and steroids for around 3 years, went to all recipients.

General study findings and limits: High graft-versus-host to host-versus-graft clonal ratios were seen in allografts of patients with graft-donor T cell macrochimerism. Early after transplant, HvG clones declined as circulating GvH clones peaked.

A note on this clone: The antigen remains undetermined.

Generated by immunoSEQ multiplex PCR, the TCRdb table keeps only in-frame clones and is missing some. The sample lists about 31,000 clones; around 83% were seen once. The CDR3 totals 14 residues. Trimming cost V 4 bases and J 6 bases; bases outside gene matches: 6. Per the germline V gene, CDR1 is SNHLY and CDR2 is FYNNEI. The sequencing here drew on unstimulated CD8+ T cells sorted from spleen or lymph node cells, taken before intestinal transplant. The chain links TRBV2 to TRBJ1-1; TRBD1 matches 9 bases. The receptor was derived from a human donor who received an intestinal transplant. This CDR3 reads CASSALTGGSEAFF. The CDR3 nucleotides read TGTGCCAGCAGTGCCTTGACAGGGGGGTCTGAAGCTTTCTTT. Full variable domain (rest looked up from reference TRBV2 and TRBJ1-1): EPEVTQTPSHQVTQMGQEVILRCVPISNHLYFYWYRQILGQKVEFLVSFYNNEISEKSEIFDDQFSVERPDGSNFTLKIRSTKLEDSAMYFCASSALTGGSEAFFGQGTRLTVV.